These 8 T cell receptor beta chains originate from one sample sequenced in a study of cytomegalovirus exposure and HLA in healthy donors. PCR amplification relied on 60 Vbeta primers (plus 13 Jbeta primers). Produced via immunoSEQ multiplex PCR; TCRdb's table is partial and in-frame only. The sample comprises roughly 100,000 clones, less than 90% of which are singletons, and 2% to 3% rests with the top ten. The sequenced sample was PBMCs. The receptors were sampled from a middle-aged man in good health and CMV-seronegative.

The rearrangement links TRBV7-9 to TRBJ1-2; D is unresolved. Per the germline V gene, CDR1 is SEHNR and CDR2 is FQNEAQ (reference sequence). The V end was cut by 0 bases, the J end by 11 bases, with 10 bases between. The CDR3 totals 12 residues. CDR3 coding DNA: TGTGCCAGCAGCTTAGCAGACACCAGTTACACCTTC. Encoded protein: CASSLADTSYTF.

The genes are TRBV5-1 and TRBJ1-6, with D unresolved. With 4 bases removed from V and 7 bases from J, the gap between germline ends came to 12 bases. The germline V gene encodes CDR1 SGHRS and CDR2 YFSETQ. The CDR3 contains 14 residues. For the CDR3, the DNA is TGCGCCAGCAGCCGCACCCGGGAGAATTCACCCCTCCACTTT. It is translated as CASSRTRENSPLHF.

The chain has TRBV27 and TRBJ1-1; D is uncertain. The CDR3 is made up of 13 amino acids. Germline V gene data show CDR1 as MNHEY and CDR2 as SMNVEV (reference sequence). The V and J ends lost 5 bases and 9 bases respectively, with 16 bases between them. CDR3 loop: CASSKSRHSQAFF. The CDR3 DNA sequence: TGTGCCAGCAGTAAGTCTCGACATTCGCAAGCTTTCTTT.

This sequence joins TRBV5-1 and TRBJ2-1, with TRBD2 identical over 11 bases. The CDR3 is made up of 17 amino acids. The V and J ends lost 0 bases and 0 bases, in that order; junction bases with no gene match: 2. CDR1 SGHRS and CDR2 YFSETQ come from the germline V gene. Written as DNA, the CDR3 is TGCGCCAGCAGCTTGGTTAGCGGGGGGGGCTCCTACAATGAGCAGTTCTTC. Amino acids: CASSLVSGGGSYNEQFF.

V usage is TRBV4-3 and J usage is TRBJ2-6; D is undetermined. V was pared by 3 bases and J by 2 bases, with 8 bases between. CDR3 length: 15 amino acids. The V gene's germline CDR1 is LGHNA and CDR2 YSLEER. The CDR3 loop reads CASSHRTTGANVLTF. CDR3 in DNA: TGCGCCAGCAGCCACAGAACTACTGGGGCCAACGTCCTGACTTTC.

This chain uses TRBV2 with TRBJ2-5; D is possibly TRBD2 (6 bases). The V gene's germline CDR1 is SNHLY and CDR2 FYNNEI. The CDR3 covers 14 residues. V lost 7 bases and J 5 bases, leaving 17 bases between the germline ends. The CDR3 spells CASTLTGDGETQYF. The CDR3, as DNA: TGTGCCAGCACCTTAACGGGGGATGGGGAGACCCAGTACTTC.

The chain combines TRBV7-6 with TRBJ1-4; 9 nucleotides line up with TRBD1. The CDR3 totals 18 residues. The V gene's germline CDR1 is SGHVS and CDR2 FNYEAQ. Losses at the gene ends were 5 bases for V and 0 bases for J; bases not matched to a gene: 10. The CDR3 DNA sequence: TGTGCCAGCAGCCCGTGGACAGGGGAGGGGTCAACTAATGAAAAACTGTTTTTT. This codes for CASSPWTGEGSTNEKLFF.

This clone was seen a few times. CDR3 DNA sequence: TGTGCCAGTAGTATATCAGGGGGCGGTCAGCCCCAGCATTTT. It translates to CASSISGGGQPQHF. V is TRBV19 and J is TRBJ1-5; 8 bases fit TRBD1. The germline gives CDR1 LNHDA, CDR2 SQIVND (reference sequence). The V and J ends lost 2 bases and 6 bases, in that order; junction bases with no gene match: 3. The CDR3 has 14 residues.